This entry features one TCR beta chain sequence. The protocol was immunoSEQ multiplex PCR, while the TCRdb copy is restricted to in-frame clones and leaves out a portion. This sample has approximately 89,000 clones, with 86% found just once. These data are taken from a study of T cell responses to AZD1222 COVID-19 vaccine. The receptor comes from an adult who received the AZD1222 COVID-19 vaccine. The specimen comprised peripheral blood, sampled 28 days after the second AZD1222 dose.

As DNA, the CDR3 is TGTGCCAGTAAGGGACAGGGGAATGAAAAACTGTTTTTT. Translating gives CASKGQGNEKLFF. This sequence joins TRBV6-5 and TRBJ1-4, with 10 bases identical to TRBD1. The CDR3 contains 13 residues. Germline V lookup: CDR1 MNHEY, CDR2 SVGAGI. J lost 5 bases, V lost 9 bases, and 3 bases had no gene match.